The 30 T cell receptor beta chains in this list originate from one sample, sequenced in a study of blood T cell repertoires in COVID-19. Using immunoSEQ multiplex PCR, the repertoire was profiled, and TCRdb retains in-frame clones only, with some absent. The table shows 300,000 to 350,000 clones, with almost 90% occurring only once. The specimen sequenced was PBMCs or T cells enriched from blood (not recorded which). These receptors were collected from a woman aged 18-29 years with acute COVID-19.

This clone was picked up one time. The rearrangement uses TRBV6-5 and TRBJ1-2; TRBD1 agrees at 10 bases. CDR3 length equals 14 residues. The V segment lost 4 bases and the J segment 4 bases; nucleotides outside the gene matches: 3. The germline CDR1 and CDR2 sequences are MNHEY and SVGAGI. The CDR3 sequence is CASSSRTGGYGYTF. DNA of the CDR3: TGTGCCAGCAGTTCCCGGACAGGGGGCTATGGCTACACCTTC.

This chain connects TRBV28 to TRBJ2-1; TRBD1 is a possible D gene (5 bases). Trimming cost V 2 bases and J 9 bases, with 8 bases left between them. Germline CDR1 is MDHEN and CDR2 is SYDVKM. The CDR3 extends over 12 amino acids. The CDR3, as DNA: TGTGCCAGCAGTTTAAGGGGCATTGAGCAGTTCTTC. It translates to CASSLRGIEQFF.

The V and J genes are TRBV2 and TRBJ1-5; no firm D call. CDR1 and CDR2 from the germline V gene are SNHLY and FYNNEI. V lost 6 bases to trimming and J lost 2 bases, with 17 bases between them. This CDR3 comprises 16 residues. CDR3 residues: CASRGFGGSGNQPQHF. DNA of the CDR3: TGTGCCAGCAGGGGATTCGGAGGGTCGGGCAATCAGCCCCAGCATTTT.

The genes are TRBV28 and TRBJ1-6; TRBD1 matches 9 bases. The CDR3 sequence is 16 residues long. J lost 10 bases, V lost 2 bases, and 9 bases had no gene match. Germline V gene data show CDR1 as MDHEN and CDR2 as SYDVKM. CDR3 nucleotide sequence: TGTGCCAGCAGTTTAGTTGGGACAGGGTCGGGATCACCCCTCCACTTT. Its translation is CASSLVGTGSGSPLHF.

The CDR3 coding sequence is TGTGCCAGTTCCCCTAGCGGGATGTCCGAGCAGTACTTC. This sequence encodes CASSPSGMSEQYF. The chain combines TRBV19 with TRBJ2-7; 9 bases fit TRBD2. J was trimmed by 6 bases and V by 8 bases; bases with no gene match: 8. The CDR3 has 13 residues. CDR1 and CDR2 from the germline V gene are LNHDA and SQIVND (reference sequence).

This chain uses TRBV28 with TRBJ2-7; no firm D call. Germline lookup yields CDR1 MDHEN and CDR2 SYDVKM. Trimming stripped 8 bases from V and 3 bases from J, with 11 bases between. The CDR3 runs to 12 residues. The CDR3 coding sequence is TGTGCCAGCGGCCCAGTCCGCTACGAGCAGTACTTC. Translating gives CASGPVRYEQYF.

The genes are TRBV10-1 and TRBJ2-2, with D possibly TRBD2 on 6 matching bases. The CDR3 length is 14 residues. Trimming removed 2 bases from V and 6 bases from J, with 10 bases in between. From germline, CDR1 is WNHNN and CDR2 SYGVQD (reference sequence). The CDR3 DNA is TGCGCCAGCAGTGAGGCTAGCGTCGCCGGGGAGCTGTTTTTT. Protein sequence: CASSEASVAGELFF.

The genes are TRBV7-9 and TRBJ2-7; 10 nucleotides line up with TRBD2. CDR1 and CDR2 (germline): SEHNR, FQNEAQ (reference sequence). The V and J ends lost 3 bases and 3 bases, in that order; junction bases with no gene match: 14. The CDR3 is 18 amino acids. The CDR3 DNA follows: TGTGCCAGCAGCTTCGCTATATCCCTAGCGGGAGTCTACTACGAGCAGTACTTC. Its protein product is CASSFAISLAGVYYEQYF.

CDR3: CALGPGTEYTEAFF. DNA of the CDR3: TGTGCCTTAGGTCCCGGGACAGAGTACACTGAAGCTTTCTTT. The chain carries TRBV10-3 and TRBJ1-1; 7 bases agree with TRBD1. This CDR3 is built from 14 residues. The germline V gene has CDR1 ENHRY and CDR2 SYGVKD. V trimming: 11 bases; J trimming: 3 bases; junction bases outside the gene matches: 12.

This rearrangement joins TRBV18 to TRBJ1-2; D gene uncertain. Germline V gene sequence: CDR1 KGHSH, CDR2 LQKENI. Trimming removed 3 bases at V and 7 bases at J, with 12 bases between. The CDR3 runs to 13 residues. The CDR3 nucleotides are TGTGCCAGCTCACCCGAGGAAACCGGTGGCTACACCTTC. Its translation is CASSPEETGGYTF.

The CDR3 region is CAWSGGSGGITEAFF. CDR3 DNA: TGTGCCTGGAGTGGAGGCTCAGGGGGCATCACTGAAGCTTTCTTT. The V and J genes are TRBV30 and TRBJ1-1, with 8 bases matching TRBD1. The CDR3 has 15 amino acids. CDR1 and CDR2 (germline): GTSNPN, SVGIG (reference sequence). The trim removed 1 base at V and 4 bases at J, leaving 8 bases unmatched. Full variable domain (outside the CDR3, taken from reference TRBV30 and TRBJ1-1): SQTIHQWPATLVQPVGSPLSLECTVEGTSNPNLYWYRQAAGRGLQLLFYSVGIGQISSEVPQNLSASRPQDRQFILSSKKLLLSDSGFYLCAWSGGSGGITEAFFGQGTRLTVV.

The chain is built from TRBV9 and TRBJ2-1; 7 nucleotides agree with TRBD2. V shed 3 bases, J shed 5 bases, and the junction held 8 bases outside the gene matches. This CDR3 spans 15 amino acids. Germline V gene sequence: CDR1 SGDLS, CDR2 YYNGEE. CDR3 in DNA: TGTGCCAGCAGCGCGCGGACTAGTAAAAACAATGAGCAGTTCTTC. It is translated as CASSARTSKNNEQFF.

This chain joins TRBV5-1 and TRBJ1-1; 12 bases agree with TRBD1. The ends lost 8 bases at V and 0 bases at J; junction bases unmatched: 11. CDR3 length: 17 amino acids. The germline V gene encodes CDR1 SGHRS and CDR2 YFSETQ. Here the CDR3 DNA reads TGCGCCAGTAGTAGGGACAGGGGGCGAACGATGAACACTGAAGCTTTCTTT. It codes for CASSRDRGRTMNTEAFF.

V usage is TRBV28 and J usage is TRBJ1-1; D is unclear. CDR1 is MDHEN, CDR2 SYDVKM, per germline. This CDR3 contains 18 residues. V was clipped by 3 bases and J by 0 bases, with 20 bases between them. Here the CDR3 DNA reads TGTGCCAGCAGTTTTGGCCCACTGGTGCGGGGATTGAACACTGAAGCTTTCTTT. Amino acids: CASSFGPLVRGLNTEAFF.

The chain joins TRBV3-1 (or the pseudogene TRBV3-2) to TRBJ2-7; 11 bases agree with TRBD2. The CDR3 covers 15 residues. Germline values: CDR1 LGHDT, CDR2 YNNKEL (reference sequence). The trim removed 1 base at V and 11 bases at J, leaving 10 bases unmatched. CDR3 nucleotide sequence: TGTGCCAGCAGCCAAGCCGGGACTAGCGGTCATGGGGAGTACTTC. This codes for CASSQAGTSGHGEYF.

The chain uses TRBV28 and TRBJ1-6; the D is unclear. The CDR3 has 17 amino acids. V lost 5 bases and J 7 bases, leaving 21 bases between the germline ends. Germline V lookup: CDR1 MDHEN, CDR2 SYDVKM. CDR3 protein: CASSPLGLLKSNSPLHF. CDR3 coding DNA: TGTGCCAGCAGTCCCCTCGGGTTGCTTAAGAGCAATTCACCCCTCCACTTT.

The gene calls are TRBV29-1 and TRBJ1-1; D is uncertain. Trimming shortened V by 4 bases and J by 0 bases, and 15 bases separated the two germline ends. The length of the CDR3 is 15 residues. CDR1 SQVTM and CDR2 ANQGSEA come from the germline V gene. This chain's CDR3 is CSVAGMYGMNTEAFF. DNA for the CDR3: TGCAGCGTTGCTGGAATGTACGGGATGAACACTGAAGCTTTCTTT. Full variable domain (missing parts from reference TRBV29-1 and TRBJ1-1): SAVISQKPSRDICQRGTSLTIQCQVDSQVTMMFWYRQQPGQSLTLIATANQGSEATYESGFVIDKFPISRPNLTFSTLTVSNMSPEDSSIYLCSVAGMYGMNTEAFFGQGTRLTVV.

The chain links TRBV27 to TRBJ2-3, with 16 bases lining up with TRBD2. Germline loops: CDR1 MNHEY, CDR2 SMNVEV (reference sequence). The trim removed 4 bases at V and 0 bases at J, leaving 7 bases unmatched. The CDR3 runs to 19 residues. As DNA, the CDR3 is TGTGCCAGCAGTTCCGCTCCGGGACTAGCGGGAGGGAGCACAGATACGCAGTATTTT. This codes for CASSSAPGLAGGSTDTQYF.

This chain links TRBV18 with TRBJ1-2; 7 positions agree with TRBD1. The CDR3 runs to 16 residues. Germline CDR1 and CDR2: KGHSH and LQKENI. Trimming took 3 bases from V and 4 from J; bases not matched to a gene: 11. As DNA, the CDR3 is TGTGCCAGCTCACCGGGACAGCCTCTCTTCTTCTATGGCTACACCTTC. Translation gives CASSPGQPLFFYGYTF.

CDR3 residues: CASSFVFGGGETQYF. The CDR3 DNA reads as TGTGCCAGCAGCTTCGTGTTCGGGGGAGGAGAGACCCAGTACTTC. The chain uses TRBV7-3 and TRBJ2-5, with D perhaps TRBD2 (6 bases). CDR3 length: 15 amino acids. The V gene's germline CDR1 is SGHTA and CDR2 FQGTGA. V shed 3 bases and J shed 4 bases, with 15 bases lying between them.

The V gene is TRBV5-1, the J gene TRBJ2-7, with 8 bases aligning to TRBD2. The germline CDR1 and CDR2 sequences are SGHRS and YFSETQ. Trimming cost V 1 base and J 1 base; bases outside gene matches: 16. The CDR3 consists of 19 residues. CDR3 in amino acids: CASSLPKAGVYQGSYEQYF. In DNA, the CDR3 is TGCGCCAGCAGCTTGCCAAAAGCGGGAGTTTACCAAGGGTCCTACGAGCAGTACTTC. Variable domain in full (rest from reference TRBV5-1 and TRBJ2-7): KAGVTQTPRYLIKTRGQQVTLSCSPISGHRSVSWYQQTPGQGLQFLFEYFSETQRNKGNFPGRFSGRQFSNSRSEMNVSTLELGDSALYLCASSLPKAGVYQGSYEQYFGPGTRLTVT.

The V call is TRBV19, the J call TRBJ1-5; unclear D gene. CDR1 is LNHDA and CDR2 is SQIVND in the germline V gene (reference sequence). This CDR3 has 15 residues. The germline V and J ends were trimmed by 6 bases and 7 bases, with 19 bases remaining between them. CDR3: CASSIPHRDAQPQHF. In DNA, the CDR3 is TGTGCCAGTAGCATCCCTCATAGAGATGCCCAGCCCCAGCATTTT.

The rearrangement uses TRBV3-1 (or the pseudogene TRBV3-2) and TRBJ2-3; TRBD2 matches at 10 bases. The germline V gene encodes CDR1 LGHDT and CDR2 YNNKEL (reference sequence). V trimming: 4 bases; J trimming: 3 bases; junction bases outside the gene matches: 4. The CDR3 loop spans 15 amino acids. The CDR3 is CASSLIAGGTDTQYF. The CDR3 coding sequence is TGTGCCAGCAGCCTTATAGCGGGAGGTACAGATACGCAGTATTTT.

The chain recombines TRBV28 with TRBJ2-7, with D tentatively TRBD1 (5 bases). Germline V gene lookup returns CDR1 MDHEN and CDR2 SYDVKM. CDR3 length: 14 residues. Trimming shortened V by 6 bases and J by 3 bases, and 15 bases separated the two germline ends. The DNA for the CDR3 is TGTGCCAGCAGCCCATCTGGACACGTCTACGAGCAGTACTTC. The encoded protein is CASSPSGHVYEQYF.

This clone was seen once. J is TRBJ2-7 and V is TRBV9, with D possibly matching TRBD2 (6 bases). This CDR3 contains 14 residues. Deletions cut 4 bases from V and 0 bases from J, with 11 bases between. CDR1 and CDR2 from the germline V gene are SGDLS and YYNGEE. The DNA of the CDR3 is TGTGCCAGCAGCCTCCTAGCGAACTCCTACGAGCAGTACTTC. This gives the protein CASSLLANSYEQYF.

This rearrangement joins TRBV10-1 to TRBJ2-7; weak D call: TRBD1 (5 bases). Germline V gene data show CDR1 as WNHNN and CDR2 as SYGVQD (reference sequence). V was pared by 3 bases and J by 4 bases, with 10 bases between. The CDR3 has 13 amino acids. The CDR3: CASSDPWTYEQYF. Here the CDR3 DNA reads TGCGCCAGCAGTGACCCTTGGACATACGAGCAGTACTTC.

This sequence joins TRBV9 and TRBJ2-1; D is unresolved. The CDR3 length is 13 residues. V gave up 0 bases and J gave up 12 bases, with 13 bases separating them. From germline, CDR1 is SGDLS and CDR2 YYNGEE. CDR3 loop: CASSVVAAIPQFF. For the CDR3, the DNA is TGTGCCAGCAGCGTAGTCGCGGCTATCCCGCAGTTCTTC.

The CDR3, as DNA: TGCAGCGCCACACCTAGCGGGAACACAGATACGCAGTATTTT. Protein: CSATPSGNTDTQYF. The V call is TRBV29-1, the J call TRBJ2-3, with 9 bases aligning to TRBD2. V shed 7 bases, J shed 2 bases, and the junction held 7 bases outside the gene matches. CDR1 SQVTM and CDR2 ANQGSEA come from the germline V gene. This CDR3 comprises 14 residues.

The chain is built from TRBV9 and TRBJ1-1, with 7 bases matching TRBD1. V gave up 7 bases and J gave up 5 bases; unmatched junction bases: 11. The CDR3 totals 14 residues. Germline CDR1 is SGDLS and CDR2 is YYNGEE. The DNA of the CDR3 is TGTGCCAGCGGCATAGGGGCAGGGGGTACTGAAGCTTTCTTT. This gives the protein CASGIGAGGTEAFF. The complete variable domain, with remaining parts taken from reference TRBV9 and TRBJ1-1, reads DSGVTQTPKHLITATGQRVTLRCSPRSGDLSVYWYQQSLDQGLQFLIQYYNGEERAKGNILERFSAQQFPDLHSELNLSSLELGDSALYFCASGIGAGGTEAFFGQGTRLTVV.

This rearrangement joins TRBV7-9 to TRBJ2-7; 10 bases agree with TRBD2. Losses at the gene ends were 3 bases for V and 4 bases for J; bases not matched to a gene: 6. Germline V lookup: CDR1 SEHNR, CDR2 FQNEAQ (reference sequence). The length of the CDR3 is 15 residues. This chain's CDR3 is CASSLESGRGYEQYF. DNA for the CDR3: TGTGCCAGCAGCTTGGAAAGCGGGAGGGGGTACGAGCAGTACTTC.